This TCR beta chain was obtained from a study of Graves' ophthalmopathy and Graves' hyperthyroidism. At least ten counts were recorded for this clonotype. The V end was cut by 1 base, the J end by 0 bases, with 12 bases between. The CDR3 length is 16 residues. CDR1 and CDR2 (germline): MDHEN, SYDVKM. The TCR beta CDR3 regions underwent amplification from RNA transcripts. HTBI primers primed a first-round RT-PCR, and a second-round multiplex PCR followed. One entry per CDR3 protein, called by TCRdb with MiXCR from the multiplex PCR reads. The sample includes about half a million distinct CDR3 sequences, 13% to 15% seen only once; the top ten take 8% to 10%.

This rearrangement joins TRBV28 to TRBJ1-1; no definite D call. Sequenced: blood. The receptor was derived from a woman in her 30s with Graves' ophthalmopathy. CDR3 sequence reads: CASSLFGGRLNTEAFF. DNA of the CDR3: TGTGCCAGCAGTTTATTCGGAGGGCGCTTGAACACTGAAGCTTTCTTT.